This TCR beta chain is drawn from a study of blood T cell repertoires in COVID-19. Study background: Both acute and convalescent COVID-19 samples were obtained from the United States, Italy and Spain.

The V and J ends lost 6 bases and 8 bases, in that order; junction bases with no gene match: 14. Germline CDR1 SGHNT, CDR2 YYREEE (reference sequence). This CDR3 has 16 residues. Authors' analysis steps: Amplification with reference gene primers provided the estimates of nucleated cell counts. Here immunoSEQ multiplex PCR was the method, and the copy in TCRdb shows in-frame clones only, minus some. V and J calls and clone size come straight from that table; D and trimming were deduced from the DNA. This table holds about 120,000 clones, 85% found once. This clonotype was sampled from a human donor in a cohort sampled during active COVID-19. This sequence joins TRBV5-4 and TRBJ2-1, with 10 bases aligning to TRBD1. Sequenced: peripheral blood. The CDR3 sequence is CASNKYRDRGRDEQFF. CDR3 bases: TGTGCCAGCAACAAGTACCGGGACAGGGGTAGGGATGAGCAGTTCTTC.